This record concerns one TCR beta chain sequence. The antigen is undetermined. Germline trimming cut 4 bases from V and 3 bases from J; bases unmatched to any gene: 5. The CDR3 sequence is 17 residues long. Germline-derived CDR1 and CDR2 are LGHDT and YNNKEL (reference sequence). The record originates from a study of T cells in tumors after PD-1 blockade. Study outcomes and limitations: Peripheral recruitment is suggested, as some novel exhausted tumor clones were in pre-treatment blood.

TCRdb's table, derived via immunoSEQ multiplex PCR, lists solely in-frame clones and lacks some. The sample lists 50,000 to 75,000 clones; approximately 79% were seen once. The rearrangement uses TRBV3-1 (or the pseudogene TRBV3-2) and TRBJ2-3; 15 nucleotides align to TRBD2. This clonotype was sampled from a human donor with basal cell carcinoma. The sample consisted of PBMCs, taken after anti-PD-1 treatment. Here the CDR3 reads CASSLWTSGGGTDTQYF. The CDR3 nucleotides read TGTGCCAGCAGCCTATGGACTAGCGGGGGGGGGACAGATACGCAGTATTTT.